This T cell receptor (beta chain) was identified in a study of blood T cell repertoires in COVID-19. Profiled with immunoSEQ multiplex PCR; TCRdb holds only in-frame clones, not every one. The sample holds more than 100,000 clones, 75% to 90% seen once. The CDR3 totals 13 residues. V was shortened by 5 bases and J by 1 base, with 11 bases between the two germline ends. The germline V gene encodes CDR1 GTSNPN and CDR2 SVGIG (reference sequence). This clonotype originated in a middle-aged man with acute or convalescent COVID-19. The chain joins TRBV30 to TRBJ1-1; weak D call: TRBD1 (6 bases). The sample comprised peripheral blood. CDR3 nucleotide sequence: TGTGCCTGGTCCTCCAGGGGGAACACTGAAGCTTTCTTT. Translated: CAWSSRGNTEAFF.